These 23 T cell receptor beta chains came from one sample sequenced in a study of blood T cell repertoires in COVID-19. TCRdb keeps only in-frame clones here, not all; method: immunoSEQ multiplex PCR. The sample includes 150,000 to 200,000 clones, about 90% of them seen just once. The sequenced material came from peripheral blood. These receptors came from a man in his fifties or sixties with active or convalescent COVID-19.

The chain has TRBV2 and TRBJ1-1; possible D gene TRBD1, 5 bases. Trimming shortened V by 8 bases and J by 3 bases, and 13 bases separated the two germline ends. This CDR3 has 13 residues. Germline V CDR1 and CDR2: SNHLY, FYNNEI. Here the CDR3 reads CASRGERDTEAFF. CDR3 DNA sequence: TGTGCCAGCCGGGGGGAGAGGGACACTGAAGCTTTCTTT.

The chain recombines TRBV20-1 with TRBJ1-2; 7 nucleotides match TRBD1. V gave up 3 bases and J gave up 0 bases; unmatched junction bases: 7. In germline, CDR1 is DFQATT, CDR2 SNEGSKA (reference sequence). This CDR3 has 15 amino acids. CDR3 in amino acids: CSASQGVGANYGYTF. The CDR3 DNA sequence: TGCAGTGCTAGTCAGGGGGTAGGGGCTAACTATGGCTACACCTTC.

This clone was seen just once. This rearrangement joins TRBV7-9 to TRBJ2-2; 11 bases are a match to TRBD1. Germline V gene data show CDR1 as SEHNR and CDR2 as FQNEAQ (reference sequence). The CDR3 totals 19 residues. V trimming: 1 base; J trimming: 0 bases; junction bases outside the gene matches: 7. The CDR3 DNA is TGTGCCAGCAGCTTAGGTCCCGGGACAGGGGGGCCGAACACCGGGGAGCTGTTTTTT. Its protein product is CASSLGPGTGGPNTGELFF.

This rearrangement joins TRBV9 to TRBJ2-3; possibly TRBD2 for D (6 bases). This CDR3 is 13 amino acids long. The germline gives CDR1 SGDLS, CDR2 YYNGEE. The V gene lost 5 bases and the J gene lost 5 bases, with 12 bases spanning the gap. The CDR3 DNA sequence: TGTGCCAGCAGGGGACTGATGGAAGATACGCAGTATTTT. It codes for CASRGLMEDTQYF.

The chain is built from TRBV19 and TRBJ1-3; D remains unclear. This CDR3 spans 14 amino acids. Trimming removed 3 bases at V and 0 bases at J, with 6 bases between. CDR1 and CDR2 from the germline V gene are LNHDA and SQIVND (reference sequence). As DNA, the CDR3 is TGTGCCAGTAGTATGGGCTCCTCTGGAAACACCATATATTTT. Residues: CASSMGSSGNTIYF. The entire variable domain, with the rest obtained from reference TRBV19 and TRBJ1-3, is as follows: DGGITQSPKYLFRKEGQNVTLSCEQNLNHDAMYWYRQDPGQGLRLIYYSQIVNDFQKGDIAEGYSVSREKKESFPLTVTSAQKNPTAFYLCASSMGSSGNTIYFGEGSWLTVV.

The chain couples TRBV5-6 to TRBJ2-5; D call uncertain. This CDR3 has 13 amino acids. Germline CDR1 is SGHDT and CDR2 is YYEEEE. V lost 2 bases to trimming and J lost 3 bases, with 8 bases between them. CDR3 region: CASSFGQEETQYF. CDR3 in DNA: TGTGCCAGCAGCTTCGGCCAGGAAGAGACCCAGTACTTC.

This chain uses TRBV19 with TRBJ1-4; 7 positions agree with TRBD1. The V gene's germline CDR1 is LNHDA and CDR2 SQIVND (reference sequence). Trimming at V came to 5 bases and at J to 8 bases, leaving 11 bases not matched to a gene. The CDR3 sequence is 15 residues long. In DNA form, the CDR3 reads TGTGCCAGTAGTCCCGACAGGGCTTTAGGAGAAAAACTGTTTTTT. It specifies CASSPDRALGEKLFF.

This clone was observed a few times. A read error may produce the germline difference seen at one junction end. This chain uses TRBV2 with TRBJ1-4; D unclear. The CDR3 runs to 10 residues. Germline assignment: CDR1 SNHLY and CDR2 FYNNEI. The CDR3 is CASGGTLLTF. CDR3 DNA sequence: TGTGCCAGCGGAGGTACCCTCTTAACTTTT.

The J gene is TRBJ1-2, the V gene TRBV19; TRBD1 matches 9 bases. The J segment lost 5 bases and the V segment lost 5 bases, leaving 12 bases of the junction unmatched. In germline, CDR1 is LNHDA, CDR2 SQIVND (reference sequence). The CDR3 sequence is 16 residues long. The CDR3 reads CASSLTGQGGIYGYTF. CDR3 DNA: TGTGCCAGTAGTCTGACGGGACAGGGAGGGATTTATGGCTACACCTTC.

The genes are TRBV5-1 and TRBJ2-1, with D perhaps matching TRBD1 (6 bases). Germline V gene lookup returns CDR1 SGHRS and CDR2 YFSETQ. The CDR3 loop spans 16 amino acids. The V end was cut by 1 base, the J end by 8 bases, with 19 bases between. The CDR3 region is CASSLFHPQGGDEQFF. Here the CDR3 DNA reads TGCGCCAGCAGCTTGTTTCACCCACAGGGTGGCGATGAGCAGTTCTTC.

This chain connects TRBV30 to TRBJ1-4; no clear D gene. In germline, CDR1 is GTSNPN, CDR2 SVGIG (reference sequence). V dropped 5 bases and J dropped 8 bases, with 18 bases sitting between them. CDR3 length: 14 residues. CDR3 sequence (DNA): TGTGCCTGGGCTCGACATTTCAGTGCGGAAAAACTGTTTTTT. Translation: CAWARHFSAEKLFF.

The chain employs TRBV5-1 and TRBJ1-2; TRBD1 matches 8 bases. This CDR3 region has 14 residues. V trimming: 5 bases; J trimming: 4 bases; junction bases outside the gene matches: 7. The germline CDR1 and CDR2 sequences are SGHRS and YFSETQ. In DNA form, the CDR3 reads TGCGCCAGCAGGCCTAATACAGGGGGCTATGGCTACACCTTC. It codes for CASRPNTGGYGYTF. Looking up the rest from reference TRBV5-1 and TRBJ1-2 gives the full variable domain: KAGVTQTPRYLIKTRGQQVTLSCSPISGHRSVSWYQQTPGQGLQFLFEYFSETQRNKGNFPGRFSGRQFSNSRSEMNVSTLELGDSALYLCASRPNTGGYGYTFGSGTRLTVV.

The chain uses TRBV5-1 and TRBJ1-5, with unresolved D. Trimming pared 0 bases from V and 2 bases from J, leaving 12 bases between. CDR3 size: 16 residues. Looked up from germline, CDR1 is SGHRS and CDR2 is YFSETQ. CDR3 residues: CASSLDSGMGNQPQHF. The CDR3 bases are TGCGCCAGCAGCTTGGATTCGGGGATGGGCAATCAGCCCCAGCATTTT.

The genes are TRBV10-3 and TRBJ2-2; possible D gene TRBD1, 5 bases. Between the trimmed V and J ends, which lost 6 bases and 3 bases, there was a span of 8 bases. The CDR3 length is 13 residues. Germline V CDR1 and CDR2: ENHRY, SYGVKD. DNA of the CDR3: TGTGCCATCAGGGGGCTTGACACCGGGGAGCTGTTTTTT. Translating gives CAIRGLDTGELFF.

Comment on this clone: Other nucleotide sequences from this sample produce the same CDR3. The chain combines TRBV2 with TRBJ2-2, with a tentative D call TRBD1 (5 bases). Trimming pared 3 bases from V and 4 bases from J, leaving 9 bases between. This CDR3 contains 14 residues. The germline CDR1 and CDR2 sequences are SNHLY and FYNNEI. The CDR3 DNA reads TGTGCCAGCAGTGAGCGACAGATCACCGGGGAGCTGTTTTTT. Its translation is CASSERQITGELFF.

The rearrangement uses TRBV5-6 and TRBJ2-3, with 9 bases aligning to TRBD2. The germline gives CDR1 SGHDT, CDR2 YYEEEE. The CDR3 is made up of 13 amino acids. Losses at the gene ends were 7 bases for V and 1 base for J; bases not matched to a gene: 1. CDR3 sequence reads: CASRGGGTDTQYF. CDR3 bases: TGTGCCAGCCGCGGGGGGGGCACAGATACGCAGTATTTT.

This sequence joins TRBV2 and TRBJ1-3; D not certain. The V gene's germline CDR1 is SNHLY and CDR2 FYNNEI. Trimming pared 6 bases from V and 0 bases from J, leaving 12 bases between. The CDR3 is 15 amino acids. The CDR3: CASRARSDSGNTIYF. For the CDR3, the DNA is TGTGCCAGCAGGGCCCGCTCTGACTCTGGAAACACCATATATTTT.

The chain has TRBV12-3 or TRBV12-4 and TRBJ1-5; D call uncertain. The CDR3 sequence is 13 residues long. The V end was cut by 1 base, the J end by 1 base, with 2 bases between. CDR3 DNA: TGTGCCAGCAGTTTAGTAAGCAATCAGCCCCAGCATTTT. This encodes CASSLVSNQPQHF.

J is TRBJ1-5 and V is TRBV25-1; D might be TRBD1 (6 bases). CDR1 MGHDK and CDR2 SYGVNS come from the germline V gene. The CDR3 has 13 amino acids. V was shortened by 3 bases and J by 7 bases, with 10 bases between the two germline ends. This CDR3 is CASSEGHHQPQHF. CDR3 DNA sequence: TGTGCCAGCAGTGAGGGACATCACCAGCCCCAGCATTTT.

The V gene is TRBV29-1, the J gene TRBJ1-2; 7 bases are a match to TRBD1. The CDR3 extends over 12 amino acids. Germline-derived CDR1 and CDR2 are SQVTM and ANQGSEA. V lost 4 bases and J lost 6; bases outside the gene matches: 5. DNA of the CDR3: TGCAGCGTTGCATCAGGGGGTAATGGCTACACCTTC. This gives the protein CSVASGGNGYTF.

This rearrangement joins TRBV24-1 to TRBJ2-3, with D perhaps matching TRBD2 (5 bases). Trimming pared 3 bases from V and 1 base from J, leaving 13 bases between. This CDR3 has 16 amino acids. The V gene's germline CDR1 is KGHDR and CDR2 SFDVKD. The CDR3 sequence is CATSDTRVRGTDTQYF. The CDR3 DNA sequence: TGTGCCACCAGTGATACGAGGGTAAGGGGCACAGATACGCAGTATTTT.

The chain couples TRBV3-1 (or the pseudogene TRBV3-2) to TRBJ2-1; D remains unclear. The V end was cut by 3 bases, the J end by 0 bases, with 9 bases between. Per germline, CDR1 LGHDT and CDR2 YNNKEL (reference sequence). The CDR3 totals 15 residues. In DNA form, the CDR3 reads TGTGCCAGCAGCCAGTTCCTTAGCTCCTACAATGAGCAGTTCTTC. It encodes CASSQFLSSYNEQFF.

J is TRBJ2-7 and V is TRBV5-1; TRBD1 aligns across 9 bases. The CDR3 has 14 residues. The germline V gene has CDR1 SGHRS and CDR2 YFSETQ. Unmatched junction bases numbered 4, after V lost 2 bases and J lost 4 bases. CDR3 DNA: TGCGCCAGCAGCTTCACAGGGGGCGATTACGAGCAGTACTTC. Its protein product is CASSFTGGDYEQYF.